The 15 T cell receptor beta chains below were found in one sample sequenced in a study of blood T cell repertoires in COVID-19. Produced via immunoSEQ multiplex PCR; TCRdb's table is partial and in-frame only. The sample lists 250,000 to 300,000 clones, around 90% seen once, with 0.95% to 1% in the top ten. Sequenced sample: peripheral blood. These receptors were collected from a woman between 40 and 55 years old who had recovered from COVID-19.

CDR3 nucleotide sequence: TGTGCCAGCAGGAGACGGCCGGAGGGCAATCAGCCCCAGCATTTT. It codes for CASRRRPEGNQPQHF. J is TRBJ1-5 and V is TRBV27; D remains ambiguous. The CDR3 runs 15 residues. Trimming cost V 6 bases and J 2 bases, with 14 bases left between them. Germline assignment: CDR1 MNHEY and CDR2 SMNVEV (reference sequence).

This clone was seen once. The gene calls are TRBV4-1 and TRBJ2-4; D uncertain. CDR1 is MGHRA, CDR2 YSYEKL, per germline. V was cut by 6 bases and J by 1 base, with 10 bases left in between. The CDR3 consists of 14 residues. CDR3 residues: CASRGSAAKNIQYF. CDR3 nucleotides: TGCGCCAGCAGGGGCTCCGCGGCCAAAAACATTCAGTACTTC.

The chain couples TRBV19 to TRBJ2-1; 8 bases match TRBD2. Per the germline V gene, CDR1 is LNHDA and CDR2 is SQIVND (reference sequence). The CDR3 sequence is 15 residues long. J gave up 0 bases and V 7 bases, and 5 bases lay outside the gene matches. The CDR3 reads CASTASGGSYNEQFF. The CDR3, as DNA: TGTGCCAGTACCGCAAGCGGGGGCTCCTACAATGAGCAGTTCTTC. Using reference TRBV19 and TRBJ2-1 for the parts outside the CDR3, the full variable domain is DGGITQSPKYLFRKEGQNVTLSCEQNLNHDAMYWYRQDPGQGLRLIYYSQIVNDFQKGDIAEGYSVSREKKESFPLTVTSAQKNPTAFYLCASTASGGSYNEQFFGPGTRLTVL.

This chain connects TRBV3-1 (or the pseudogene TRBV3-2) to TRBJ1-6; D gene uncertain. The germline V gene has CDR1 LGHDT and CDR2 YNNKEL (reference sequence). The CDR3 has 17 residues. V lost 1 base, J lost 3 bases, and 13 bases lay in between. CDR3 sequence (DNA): TGTGCCAGCAGCCAAGTCCCCCTCACAAACTATAATTCACCCCTCCACTTT. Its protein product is CASSQVPLTNYNSPLHF.

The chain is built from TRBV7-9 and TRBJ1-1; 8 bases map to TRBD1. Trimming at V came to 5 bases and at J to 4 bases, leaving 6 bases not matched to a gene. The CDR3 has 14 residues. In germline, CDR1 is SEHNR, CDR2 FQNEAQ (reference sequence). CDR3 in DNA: TGTGCCAGCAGCACGCGGACAGGGTTCACTGAAGCTTTCTTT. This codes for CASSTRTGFTEAFF.

CDR3 amino acids: CASSLPGLAASYEQYF. The CDR3 bases are TGTGCCAGCAGCTTACCCGGACTAGCGGCCTCCTACGAGCAGTACTTC. V is TRBV7-2 and J is TRBJ2-7, with 10 bases that match TRBD2. V lost 2 bases, J lost 0 bases, and 4 bases stayed unmatched. Germline lookup yields CDR1 SGHTA and CDR2 FQGNSA. The CDR3 consists of 16 residues. Looking up the rest from reference TRBV7-2 and TRBJ2-7 gives the full variable domain: GAGVSQSPSNKVTEKGKDVELRCDPISGHTALYWYRQSLGQGLEFLIYFQGNSAPDKSGLPSDRFSAERTGGSVSTLTIQRTQQEDSAVYLCASSLPGLAASYEQYFGPGTRLTVT.

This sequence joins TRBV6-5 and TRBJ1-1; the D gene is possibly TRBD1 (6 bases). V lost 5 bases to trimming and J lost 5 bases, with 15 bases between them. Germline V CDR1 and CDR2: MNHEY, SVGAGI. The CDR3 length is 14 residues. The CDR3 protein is CASSHGPTGTEAFF. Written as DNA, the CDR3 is TGTGCCAGCAGTCACGGACCTACAGGGACTGAAGCTTTCTTT.

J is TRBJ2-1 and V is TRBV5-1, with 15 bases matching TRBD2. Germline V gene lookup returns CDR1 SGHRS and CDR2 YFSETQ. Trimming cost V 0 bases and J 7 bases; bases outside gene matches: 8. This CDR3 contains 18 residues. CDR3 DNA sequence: TGCGCCAGCAGCTTGGAGGGCCGGACTAGCGGGAGGGCAAATGAGCAGTTCTTC. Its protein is CASSLEGRTSGRANEQFF. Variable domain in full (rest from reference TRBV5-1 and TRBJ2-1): KAGVTQTPRYLIKTRGQQVTLSCSPISGHRSVSWYQQTPGQGLQFLFEYFSETQRNKGNFPGRFSGRQFSNSRSEMNVSTLELGDSALYLCASSLEGRTSGRANEQFFGPGTRLTVL.

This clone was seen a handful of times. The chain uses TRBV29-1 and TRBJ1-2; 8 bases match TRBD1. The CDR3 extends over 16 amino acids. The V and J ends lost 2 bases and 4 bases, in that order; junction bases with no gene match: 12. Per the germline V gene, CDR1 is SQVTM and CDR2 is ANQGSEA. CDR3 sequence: CSVESFGRGQSYGYTF. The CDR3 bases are TGCAGCGTTGAATCATTCGGCAGGGGGCAGTCCTATGGCTACACCTTC. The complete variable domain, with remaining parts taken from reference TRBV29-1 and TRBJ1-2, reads SAVISQKPSRDICQRGTSLTIQCQVDSQVTMMFWYRQQPGQSLTLIATANQGSEATYESGFVIDKFPISRPNLTFSTLTVSNMSPEDSSIYLCSVESFGRGQSYGYTFGSGTRLTVV.

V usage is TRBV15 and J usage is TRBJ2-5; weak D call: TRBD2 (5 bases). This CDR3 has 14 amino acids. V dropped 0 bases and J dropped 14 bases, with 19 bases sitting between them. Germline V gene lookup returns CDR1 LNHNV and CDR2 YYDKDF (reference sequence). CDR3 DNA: TGTGCCACCAGCAGAGATCTGCGAGGACTGCCTTCTTACTTC. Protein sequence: CATSRDLRGLPSYF.

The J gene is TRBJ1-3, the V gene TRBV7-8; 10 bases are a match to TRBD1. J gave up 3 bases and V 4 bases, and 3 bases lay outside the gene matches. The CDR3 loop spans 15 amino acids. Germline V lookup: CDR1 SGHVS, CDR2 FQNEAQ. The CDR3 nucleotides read TGTGCCAGCAGCTCCGACAGGGGGCTTGGAAACACCATATATTTT. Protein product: CASSSDRGLGNTIYF.

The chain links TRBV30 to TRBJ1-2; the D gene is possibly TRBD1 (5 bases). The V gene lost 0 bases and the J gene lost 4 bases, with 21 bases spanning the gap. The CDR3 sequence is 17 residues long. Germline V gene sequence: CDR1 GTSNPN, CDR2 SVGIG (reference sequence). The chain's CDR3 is CAWSVWAKPQGLYGYTF. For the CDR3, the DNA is TGTGCCTGGAGTGTCTGGGCCAAACCGCAGGGCCTCTATGGCTACACCTTC.

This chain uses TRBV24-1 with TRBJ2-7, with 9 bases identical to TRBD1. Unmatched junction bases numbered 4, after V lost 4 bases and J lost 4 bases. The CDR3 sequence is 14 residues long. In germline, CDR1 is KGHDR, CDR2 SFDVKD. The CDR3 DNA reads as TGTGCCACCAGTGACCCCGGGACAGGGTACGAGCAGTACTTC. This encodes CATSDPGTGYEQYF.

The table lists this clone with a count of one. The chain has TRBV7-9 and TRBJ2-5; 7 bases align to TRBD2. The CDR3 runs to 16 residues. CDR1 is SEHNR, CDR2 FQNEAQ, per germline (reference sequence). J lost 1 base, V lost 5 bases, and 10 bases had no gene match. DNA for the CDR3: TGTGCCAGCAGCCAAGGGAGCGGGACCCTCCAAGAGACCCAGTACTTC. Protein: CASSQGSGTLQETQYF.

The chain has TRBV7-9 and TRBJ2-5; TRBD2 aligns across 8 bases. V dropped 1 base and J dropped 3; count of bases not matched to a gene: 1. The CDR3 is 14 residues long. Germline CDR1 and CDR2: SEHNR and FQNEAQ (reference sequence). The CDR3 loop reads CASSLGGGKETQYF. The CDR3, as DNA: TGTGCCAGCAGCTTAGGCGGGGGGAAAGAGACCCAGTACTTC.